This T cell receptor beta chain was recorded in a study of identical twins. TCRdb processed the 5' RACE reads anew with MiXCR; each CDR3 protein has one entry. The sample includes 450,000 or so distinct CDR3 sequences, approximately 15% of them seen just once. Study results and caveats: Alpha sequences out of frame and shared by twins had excess low generation probability. Models underestimated TCR alpha sharing (out-of-frame) in monozygotic twins.

This clonotype was seen only a few times. Its antigen is unidentified. The sample was also linked to a second study, of yellow fever vaccine responses in identical twins. As that study records: Twins reportedly appeared to share part of their vaccine T cell response while keeping part individual.

The clonotype comes from a young woman in good health. Sequenced material: CD4+ T cells sorted from blood.

The CDR3 coding sequence is TGCAGTGCTAGTCACCAGGGTACAGATACGCAGTATTTT. It encodes CSASHQGTDTQYF. The chain is built from TRBV20-1 and TRBJ2-3; possible D gene TRBD1, 5 bases. Trimming took 3 bases from V and 3 from J, leaving 10 bases between them. The CDR3 is 13 amino acids. Looked up from germline, CDR1 is DFQATT and CDR2 is SNEGSKA (reference sequence).